Reported below is one T cell receptor beta chain. The data derive from a study of T cell changes during pregnancy in multiple sclerosis. Germline V lookup: CDR1 SGHDN, CDR2 FVKESK. Deletions cut 4 bases from V and 2 bases from J, with 10 bases between. The CDR3 is made up of 14 amino acids. Some clones are missing from TCRdb's copy, which holds only in-frame ones; the method was immunoSEQ multiplex PCR. This repertoire shows about 57,000 clones, roughly 90% found once; its top ten account for about 3.7%. The genes are TRBV14 and TRBJ2-3; possible D gene TRBD2, 6 bases. The clonotype originates from a female donor in good health, enrolled as a control in a pregnancy study. Here the sequenced sample was peripheral blood, taken after pregnancy. The CDR3 loop reads CASSRGGSTDTQYF. CDR3 in DNA: TGTGCCAGCAGCCGAGGAGGGTCCACAGATACGCAGTATTTT.